The entry below gives a single T cell receptor beta chain sequence along with its context. The target antigen is unknown. Per-sample assaying covered 85,000 to 100,000 TCR templates. The assay was immunoSEQ multiplex PCR, and TCRdb's table has in-frame clones only and misses some. The sample has about 100,000 clones, about 91% seen once. These data belong to a study of siplizumab effects on memory and regulatory T cells. General observations from the study: For siplizumab cultures, the suppressive function of their proliferating Tregs was not confirmed. Major contributors to the alloresponse seemed to be naive T cells, which also appeared more diverse than memory cells.

The CDR3 totals 15 residues. With V trimmed by 4 bases and J by 4 bases, 7 bases remained unmatched. The germline CDR1 and CDR2 sequences are SGHRS and YFSETQ. Sequenced input: CD4+ T cells sorted from blood. This TCR was sampled from a human donor in good health. V gene TRBV5-1 combines with J gene TRBJ2-5; TRBD2 aligns across 10 bases. In nucleotides, the CDR3 is TGCGCCAGCAGCATCTCTAGCGGGGGAGGAGAGACCCAGTACTTC. It encodes CASSISSGGGETQYF.